This TCR beta chain was profiled in a study of OX40 agonist ivuxolimab in advanced cancers. As for the study in general: Patients were treated with ivuxolimab, an agonistic anti-OX40 (CD134) antibody. Subjects had a mean age of roughly 57 years, with a range of about 23 to 79; about 83% were male.

TCRdb's copy holds only in-frame clones and misses some; the assay was immunoSEQ multiplex PCR. The sample includes 55,000 to 65,000 clones, 85% of them seen just once. This CDR3 is built from 14 residues. V trimming: 4 bases; J trimming: 5 bases; junction bases outside the gene matches: 7. Germline V CDR1 and CDR2: SGHRS, YFSETQ. The rearrangement links TRBV5-1 to TRBJ2-7; 9 positions agree with TRBD1. The TCR sequence derives from an adult with an advanced solid tumor such as melanoma, head and neck, liver or kidney cancer. This specimen consisted of CD4+ or CD8+ T cells sorted from blood, obtained in a trial of the OX40 agonist ivuxolimab. The CDR3 is CASSIGQGSDEQYF. CDR3 coding DNA: TGCGCCAGCAGCATAGGACAGGGGAGCGACGAGCAGTACTTC.